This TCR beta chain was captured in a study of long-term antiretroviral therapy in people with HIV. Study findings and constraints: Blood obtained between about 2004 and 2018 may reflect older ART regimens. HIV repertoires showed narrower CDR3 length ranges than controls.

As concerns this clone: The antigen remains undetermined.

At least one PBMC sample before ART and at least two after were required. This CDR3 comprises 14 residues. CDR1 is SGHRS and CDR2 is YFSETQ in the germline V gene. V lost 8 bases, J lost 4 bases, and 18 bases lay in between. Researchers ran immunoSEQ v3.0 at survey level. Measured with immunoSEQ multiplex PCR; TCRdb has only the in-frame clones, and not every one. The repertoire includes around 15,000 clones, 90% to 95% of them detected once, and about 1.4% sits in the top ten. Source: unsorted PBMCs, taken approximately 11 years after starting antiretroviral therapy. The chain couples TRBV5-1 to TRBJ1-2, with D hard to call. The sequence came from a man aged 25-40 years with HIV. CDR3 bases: TGCGCCAGAAGGGAGTGGGCAGCCATCTATGGCTACACCTTC. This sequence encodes CARREWAAIYGYTF.